These 17 T cell receptor beta chains were sequenced from one sample in a study of shared clonotypes between healthy human individuals. Assay used: immunoSEQ multiplex PCR; TCRdb lists only in-frame clones, some missing. Among roughly 2 million clones, nearly 97% were seen once, and the ten largest hold about 0.13%. The sequencing input was naive CD4+ T cells sorted from blood. Subset: CD45RA+ positively selected. These receptors all stem from a man between 18 and 35 years old in good health.

V gene TRBV7-6 combines with J gene TRBJ2-2, with 12 nucleotides matching TRBD2. Unmatched junction bases numbered 4, after V lost 4 bases and J lost 7 bases. Per the germline V gene, CDR1 is SGHVS and CDR2 is FNYEAQ. The CDR3 covers 15 residues. The CDR3, as DNA: TGTGCCAGCAGCTCCTCGACTAGCGGGAGCGGGGAGCTGTTTTTT. This sequence encodes CASSSSTSGSGELFF.

The chain couples TRBV5-2 to TRBJ1-2. TRBV5-2 is noted as a pseudogene. The CDR3 has 16 residues. CDR3 sequence reads: CASNIRREYEDLGYTF. DNA of the CDR3: TGTGCCAGCAATATTAGACGAGAGTACGAAGACCTTGGCTACACCTTC.

The chain carries TRBV7-9 and TRBJ1-1, with TRBD1 matching 8 bases. This CDR3 is 16 amino acids long. Trimming removed 4 bases from V and 0 bases from J; junction bases left unmatched: 7. Germline values: CDR1 SEHNR, CDR2 FQNEAQ (reference sequence). CDR3 in DNA: TGTGCCAGCAGCTATCGGACAGGGCCCCTGAACACTGAAGCTTTCTTT. Protein sequence: CASSYRTGPLNTEAFF.

This sequence joins TRBV11-2 and TRBJ2-3; the match to TRBD1 covers 9 bases. The CDR3 runs 16 residues. Per the germline V gene, CDR1 is SGHAT and CDR2 is FQNNGV. V lost 1 base and J lost 5; bases outside the gene matches: 7. Here the CDR3 reads CASSLVGDRVGDTQYF. CDR3 DNA: TGTGCCAGCAGCTTAGTCGGGGACAGGGTAGGAGATACGCAGTATTTT.

Worth noting for this clone: The same CDR3 arises from other DNA sequences in this sample as well. The chain joins TRBV6-5 to TRBJ1-2, with 7 bases fitting TRBD1. With 3 bases clipped from V and 2 bases from J, the junction kept 6 bases outside the gene matches. This CDR3 spans 15 amino acids. Germline values: CDR1 MNHEY, CDR2 SVGAGI. In DNA, the CDR3 is TGTGCCAGCAGTTATTCAGGGGGAACCAACTATGGCTACACCTTC. This gives the protein CASSYSGGTNYGYTF.

This sequence joins TRBV9 and TRBJ2-1; D tentatively reads TRBD1 or TRBD2 (5 bases each). Germline assignment: CDR1 SGDLS and CDR2 YYNGEE. This CDR3 is built from 16 residues. With 0 bases removed from V and 6 bases from J, the gap between germline ends came to 16 bases. CDR3 DNA sequence: TGTGCCAGCAGCGTAGGACCGGGGACGACCGTCAATGAGCAGTTCTTC. Protein sequence: CASSVGPGTTVNEQFF.

The rearrangement joins TRBV18 to TRBJ1-5; the D gene is possibly TRBD1 (5 bases). Between the trimmed V and J ends, which lost 0 bases and 2 bases, there was a span of 11 bases. The germline V gene has CDR1 KGHSH and CDR2 LQKENI. The CDR3 runs 16 residues. The CDR3 here is CASSPPGGKGNQPQHF. Written as DNA, the CDR3 is TGTGCCAGCTCACCACCGGGGGGGAAGGGCAATCAGCCCCAGCATTTT. Full variable domain (rest looked up from reference TRBV18 and TRBJ1-5): NAGVMQNPRHLVRRRGQEARLRCSPMKGHSHVYWYRQLPEEGLKFMVYLQKENIIDESGMPKERFSAEFPKEGPSILRIQQVVRGDSAAYFCASSPPGGKGNQPQHFGDGTRLSIL.

The chain carries TRBV29-1 and TRBJ2-6, with 7 bases aligning to TRBD1. The junction had 3 bases not matched to a gene; V was cut back by 1 base and J by 0 bases. The CDR3 consists of 16 residues. CDR1 and CDR2 from the germline V gene are SQVTM and ANQGSEA. The CDR3 sequence is CSVEGQGVSGANVLTF. CDR3 nucleotide sequence: TGCAGCGTTGAAGGACAGGGTGTCTCTGGGGCCAACGTCCTGACTTTC.

This sequence joins TRBV27 and TRBJ1-4; 7 positions agree with TRBD1. The CDR3 is 16 residues long. Per the germline V gene, CDR1 is MNHEY and CDR2 is SMNVEV (reference sequence). Losses at the gene ends were 6 bases for V and 6 bases for J; bases not matched to a gene: 13. The CDR3 spells CASSEQSGGGYEKLFF. The CDR3 coding sequence is TGTGCCAGCAGCGAACAATCAGGGGGGGGATATGAAAAACTGTTTTTT. The full variable domain, its missing parts supplied by reference TRBV27 and TRBJ1-4, is EAQVTQNPRYLITVTGKKLTVTCSQNMNHEYMSWYRQDPGLGLRQIYYSMNVEVTDKGDVPEGYKVSRKEKRNFPLILESPSPNQTSLYFCASSEQSGGGYEKLFFGSGTQLSVL.

The CDR3 coding sequence is TGTGCCAGTGGGGGACAGGGTAATCAGCCCCAGCATTTT. Amino acids: CASGGQGNQPQHF. J is TRBJ1-5 and V is TRBV19; 9 bases fit TRBD1. This CDR3 is built from 13 residues. CDR1 is LNHDA and CDR2 is SQIVND in the germline V gene (reference sequence). V lost 8 bases, J lost 4 bases, and 3 bases stayed unmatched.

This clone was recorded only once. The rearrangement joins TRBV6-1 to TRBJ1-5, with unresolved D. This CDR3 is built from 15 residues. Trimming removed 1 base from V and 4 bases from J, with 11 bases in between. The V gene's germline CDR1 is MNHNS and CDR2 SASEGT. DNA for the CDR3: TGTGCCAGCAGTGAAGTCGGACTTTTGAATCAGCCCCAGCATTTT. It is translated as CASSEVGLLNQPQHF.

CDR3 DNA sequence: TGTGCCAGCAGTTCCGTTATGCCGAGTCTCCTCGAGCAGTACTTC. Encoded protein: CASSSVMPSLLEQYF. The gene calls are TRBV28 and TRBJ2-7; D is uncertain. CDR1 and CDR2 (germline): MDHEN, SYDVKM. This CDR3 has 15 residues. V was cut by 4 bases and J by 6 bases, with 19 bases left in between.

The gene calls are TRBV10-3 and TRBJ1-1, with D possibly matching TRBD1 (5 bases). Trimming cost V 4 bases and J 10 bases, with 16 bases left between them. Germline CDR1 and CDR2: ENHRY and SYGVKD. CDR3 length equals 13 residues. CDR3 DNA sequence: TGTGCCATCAGTGTAGGACACCCTCCGCTAGCTTTCTTT. Translating gives CAISVGHPPLAFF.

This chain connects TRBV6-1 to TRBJ2-3, with D hard to call. Looked up from germline, CDR1 is MNHNS and CDR2 is SASEGT. The V and J ends lost 0 bases and 5 bases respectively, with 15 bases between them. CDR3 length: 16 residues. The CDR3 nucleotides read TGTGCCAGCAGTGAAGCGCAGGCTAGTCCTGGAGATACGCAGTATTTT. Protein: CASSEAQASPGDTQYF.

The V gene is TRBV28, the J gene TRBJ1-6, with D maybe TRBD1 (5 bases). The germline V gene encodes CDR1 MDHEN and CDR2 SYDVKM. V was trimmed by 3 bases and J by 6 bases, leaving 9 bases between them. The CDR3 covers 14 residues. Here the CDR3 reads CASSFGTVNSPLHF. CDR3 bases: TGTGCCAGCAGTTTCGGGACTGTTAATTCACCCCTCCACTTT.

V usage is TRBV6-1 and J usage is TRBJ1-3; no clear D. V lost 4 bases to trimming and J lost 7 bases, with 14 bases between them. The CDR3 extends over 14 amino acids. Germline V gives CDR1 MNHNS, CDR2 SASEGT. The CDR3 bases are TGTGCCAGCAGTGCAGCCCCAGAGAAGAACACCATATATTTT. Its protein product is CASSAAPEKNTIYF.

This clone occurred once. The chain carries TRBV7-9 and TRBJ1-1, with D uncertain. The V and J ends lost 5 bases and 6 bases respectively, with 10 bases between them. The CDR3 extends over 12 amino acids. Per the germline V gene, CDR1 is SEHNR and CDR2 is FQNEAQ (reference sequence). The CDR3 region has the DNA TGTGCCAGCAGCCAGGACGTAGCTGAAGCTTTCTTT. Encoded protein: CASSQDVAEAFF.